This T cell receptor beta chain was profiled in a study of a mutant IDH1 vaccine in newly diagnosed glioma. Whole-study context: First vaccine doses came 4-6 weeks after radiotherapy alone, or with temozolomide cycles. The treated population exhibited a male proportion of roughly 60%, a female proportion of 37.5%, and a mean age of around 40 years. It was radiotherapy, temozolomide, or both that patients received previously, with most receiving both. Whole-study findings and limits: Patients showed vaccine-induced immune responses at a rate of more than 80%.

V was trimmed by 0 bases and J by 2 bases, leaving 5 bases between them. Per germline, CDR1 KGHSY and CDR2 FQNENV. This CDR3 is built from 14 residues. Data came from immunoSEQ multiplex PCR; TCRdb stores just in-frame clones and leaves some out. The repertoire includes roughly 30,000 clones, about 80% of them detected once, and 15% to 19% sits in the top ten. With regard to this clone: What it binds is unknown.

Time point noted: week 35, safety follow-up. Each dose delivered 300 ug of mutant IDH1 20-mer peptide subcutaneously with imiquimod. The V call is TRBV16, the J call TRBJ1-5, with D uncertain. This sample comprised PBMCs, obtained from a glioma patient whose treatment included an IDH1 peptide vaccine. The receptor comes from a man aged 30 to 45 with glioma. The CDR3 DNA follows: TGTGCCAGCAGCCAATCGGTAGGCAATCAGCCCCAGCATTTT. Amino acid sequence: CASSQSVGNQPQHF.